The source of this T cell receptor (beta chain) is a study of breast tumors, draining lymph nodes, adjacent tissues. Study results and caveats: Most tumor T cells seemingly derive from lymph node, then expand in tumor. Tumors had less TCR diversity than lymph nodes, more than nontumor tissue.

The CDR3 is made up of 21 amino acids, end residues included. Per the germline V gene, CDR1 is SGHTA and CDR2 is FQGNSA. For this clonotype: Its antigen is unknown. No DNA is shown, since the ends of the CDR3 on it are uncertain; the CDR3 is the one TCRdb lists.

TCRdb passed the multiplex PCR reads through MiXCR, listing each CDR3 protein once. Of about 14,000 distinct CDR3 sequences listed, around 53% are singletons. The sample consisted of tumor-adjacent breast tissue. The chain is built from TRBV7-2 and TRBJ1-2; TRBD1, as called in the table, went unchecked against the DNA. This receptor was taken from a female donor with breast cancer. Some clones in this sample may be carry-over from other donors' samples. The CDR3 is CASSFYICSAHETGSNYGYTF.